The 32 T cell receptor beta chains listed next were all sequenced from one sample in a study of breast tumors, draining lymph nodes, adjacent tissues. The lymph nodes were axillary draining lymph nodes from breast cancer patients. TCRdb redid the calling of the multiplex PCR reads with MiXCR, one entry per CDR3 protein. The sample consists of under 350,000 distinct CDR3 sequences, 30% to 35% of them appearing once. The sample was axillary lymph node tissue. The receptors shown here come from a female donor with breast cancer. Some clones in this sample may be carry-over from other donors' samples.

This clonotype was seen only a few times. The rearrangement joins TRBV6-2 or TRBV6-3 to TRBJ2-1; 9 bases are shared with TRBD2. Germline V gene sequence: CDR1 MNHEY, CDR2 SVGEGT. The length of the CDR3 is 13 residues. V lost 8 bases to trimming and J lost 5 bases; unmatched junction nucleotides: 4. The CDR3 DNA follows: TGTGCCAGCGCGGGAGGGCCCCACAATGAGCAGTTCTTC. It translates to CASAGGPHNEQFF.

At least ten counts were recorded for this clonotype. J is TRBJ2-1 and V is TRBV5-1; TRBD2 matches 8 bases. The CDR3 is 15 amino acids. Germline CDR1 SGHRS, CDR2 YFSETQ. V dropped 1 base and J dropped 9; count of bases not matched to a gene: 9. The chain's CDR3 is CASSLMSGSAGEQFF. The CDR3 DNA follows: TGCGCCAGCAGCTTGATGAGCGGGAGTGCGGGTGAGCAGTTCTTC.

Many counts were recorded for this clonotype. The chain's CDR3 is CASSLQGAVTGELFF. DNA for the CDR3: TGTGCCAGCAGCTTACAGGGGGCGGTCACCGGGGAGCTGTTTTTT. J is TRBJ2-2 and V is TRBV5-6; 9 bases line up with TRBD1. Trimming cost V 2 bases and J 4 bases; bases outside gene matches: 3. Germline lookup yields CDR1 SGHDT and CDR2 YYEEEE. The CDR3 extends over 15 amino acids.

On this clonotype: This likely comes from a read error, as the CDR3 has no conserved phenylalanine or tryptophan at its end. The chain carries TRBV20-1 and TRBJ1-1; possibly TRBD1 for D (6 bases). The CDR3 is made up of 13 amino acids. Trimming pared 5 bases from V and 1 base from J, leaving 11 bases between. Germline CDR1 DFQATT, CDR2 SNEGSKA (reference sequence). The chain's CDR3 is CSARQDPNTEAFL. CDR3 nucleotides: TGCAGTGCTCGACAGGATCCGAACACTGAAGCTTTCTTG.

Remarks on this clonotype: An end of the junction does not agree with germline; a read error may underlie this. CDR3 DNA sequence: TGCACCTTCGAGTCCCGGGACAACAATCCGCCCCGGCATTTT. Protein sequence: CTFESRDNNPPRHF. The V gene is TRBV29-1, the J gene TRBJ1-5; D possibly corresponds to TRBD1 (6 bases). CDR1 and CDR2 (germline): SQVTM, ANQGSEA. The length of the CDR3 is 14 residues.

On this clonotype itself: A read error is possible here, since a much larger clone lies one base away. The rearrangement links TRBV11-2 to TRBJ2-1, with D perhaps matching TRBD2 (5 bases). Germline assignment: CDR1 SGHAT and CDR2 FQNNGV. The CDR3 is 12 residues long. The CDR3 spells CASSFRGNAQFF. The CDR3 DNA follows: TGTGCCAGCAGCTTTCGGGGTAATGCGCAGTTCTTC.

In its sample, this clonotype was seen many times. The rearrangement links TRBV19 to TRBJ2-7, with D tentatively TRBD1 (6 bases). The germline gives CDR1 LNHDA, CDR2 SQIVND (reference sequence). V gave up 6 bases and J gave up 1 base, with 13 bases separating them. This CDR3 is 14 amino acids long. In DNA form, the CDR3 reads TGTGCCAGTAGGACGGACAGAGGGTCCTACGAGCAGTACTTC. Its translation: CASRTDRGSYEQYF.

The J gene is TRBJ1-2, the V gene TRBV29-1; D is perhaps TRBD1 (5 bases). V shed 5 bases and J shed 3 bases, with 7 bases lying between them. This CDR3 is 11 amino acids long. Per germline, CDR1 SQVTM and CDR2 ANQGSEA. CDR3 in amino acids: CSVRGDYGYTF. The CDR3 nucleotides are TGCAGCGTTCGAGGGGACTATGGCTACACCTTC. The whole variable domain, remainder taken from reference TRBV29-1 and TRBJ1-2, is SAVISQKPSRDICQRGTSLTIQCQVDSQVTMMFWYRQQPGQSLTLIATANQGSEATYESGFVIDKFPISRPNLTFSTLTVSNMSPEDSSIYLCSVRGDYGYTFGSGTRLTVV.

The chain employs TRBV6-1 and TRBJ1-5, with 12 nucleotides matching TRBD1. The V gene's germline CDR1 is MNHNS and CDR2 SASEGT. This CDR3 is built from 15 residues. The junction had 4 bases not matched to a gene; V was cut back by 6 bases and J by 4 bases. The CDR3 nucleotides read TGTGCCAGCAGAGGGACAGGGGGCGTAAATCAGCCCCAGCATTTT. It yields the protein CASRGTGGVNQPQHF.

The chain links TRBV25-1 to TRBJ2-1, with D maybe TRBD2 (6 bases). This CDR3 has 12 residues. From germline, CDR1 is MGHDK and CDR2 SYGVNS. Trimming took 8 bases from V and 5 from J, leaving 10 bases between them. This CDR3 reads CASGRRDNEQFF. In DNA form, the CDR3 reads TGTGCCAGCGGGAGGCGTGACAATGAGCAGTTCTTC.

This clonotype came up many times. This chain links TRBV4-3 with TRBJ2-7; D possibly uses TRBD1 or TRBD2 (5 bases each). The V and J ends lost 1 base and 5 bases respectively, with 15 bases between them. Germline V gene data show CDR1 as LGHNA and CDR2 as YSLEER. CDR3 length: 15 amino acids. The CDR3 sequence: CASSQGVGAVNEQYF. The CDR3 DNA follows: TGCGCCAGCAGCCAAGGGGTCGGGGCAGTTAACGAGCAGTACTTC.

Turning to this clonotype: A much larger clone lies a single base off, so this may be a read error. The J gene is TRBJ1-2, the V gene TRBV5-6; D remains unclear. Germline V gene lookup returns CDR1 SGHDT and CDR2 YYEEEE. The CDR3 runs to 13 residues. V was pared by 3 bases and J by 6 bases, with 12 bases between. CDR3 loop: CASSYVLSDGYTF. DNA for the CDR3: TGTGCCAGCAGCTATGTCCTCTCAGATGGCTACACCTTC.

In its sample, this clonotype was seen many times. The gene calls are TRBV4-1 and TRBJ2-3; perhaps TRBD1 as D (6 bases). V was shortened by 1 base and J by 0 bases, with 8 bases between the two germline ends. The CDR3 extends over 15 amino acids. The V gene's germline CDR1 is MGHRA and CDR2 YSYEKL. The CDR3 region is CASSQGTVSTDTQYF. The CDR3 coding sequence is TGCGCCAGCAGCCAAGGGACAGTTAGCACAGATACGCAGTATTTT.

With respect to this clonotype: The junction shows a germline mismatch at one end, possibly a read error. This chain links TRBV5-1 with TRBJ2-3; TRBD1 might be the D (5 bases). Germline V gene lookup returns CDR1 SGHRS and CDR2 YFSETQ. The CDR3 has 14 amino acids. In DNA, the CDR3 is TGCGTCAGCAGCTTTGGTGCAGGGCCAGACACGCAGTATTTT. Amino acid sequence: CVSSFGAGPDTQYF.

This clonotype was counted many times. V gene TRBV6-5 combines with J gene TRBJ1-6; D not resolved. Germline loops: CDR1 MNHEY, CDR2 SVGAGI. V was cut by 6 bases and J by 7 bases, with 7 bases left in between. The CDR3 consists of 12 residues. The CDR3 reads CASRLANSPLHF. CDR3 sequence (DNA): TGTGCCAGCAGGCTGGCGAATTCACCCCTCCACTTT.

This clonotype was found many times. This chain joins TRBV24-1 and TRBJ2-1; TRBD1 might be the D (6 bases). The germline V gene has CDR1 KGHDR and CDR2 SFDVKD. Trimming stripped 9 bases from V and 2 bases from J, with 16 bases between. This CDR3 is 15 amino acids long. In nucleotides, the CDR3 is TGTGCCACCTCCTGGGGCAGGGGAGCCTACAATGAGCAGTTCTTC. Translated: CATSWGRGAYNEQFF.

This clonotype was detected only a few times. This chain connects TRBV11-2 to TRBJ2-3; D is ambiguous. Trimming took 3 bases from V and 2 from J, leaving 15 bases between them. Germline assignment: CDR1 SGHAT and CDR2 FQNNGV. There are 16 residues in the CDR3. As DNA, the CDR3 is TGTGCCAGCAGCTTTTTAATCCGGACCTCCACAGATACGCAGTATTTT. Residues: CASSFLIRTSTDTQYF.

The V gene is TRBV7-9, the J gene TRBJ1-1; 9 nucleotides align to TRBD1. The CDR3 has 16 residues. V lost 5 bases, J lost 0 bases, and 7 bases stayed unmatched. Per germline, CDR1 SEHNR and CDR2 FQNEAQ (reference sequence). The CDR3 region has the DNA TGTGCCAGCAGCCCCCTCGGGACAGGGTTGAACACTGAAGCTTTCTTT. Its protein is CASSPLGTGLNTEAFF.

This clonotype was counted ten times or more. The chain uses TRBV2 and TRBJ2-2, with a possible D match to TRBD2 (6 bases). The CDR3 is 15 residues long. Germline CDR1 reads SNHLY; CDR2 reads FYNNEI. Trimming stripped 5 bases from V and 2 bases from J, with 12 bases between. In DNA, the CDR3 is TGTGCCAGCAGTCCACTAGCAGCTAACACCGGGGAGCTGTTTTTT. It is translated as CASSPLAANTGELFF.

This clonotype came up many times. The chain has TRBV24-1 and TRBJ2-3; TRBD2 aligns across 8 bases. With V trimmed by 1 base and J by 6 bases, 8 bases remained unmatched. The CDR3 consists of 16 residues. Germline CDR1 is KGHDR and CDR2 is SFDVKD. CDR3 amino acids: CATSDLGLAGRDTQYF. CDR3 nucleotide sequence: TGTGCCACCAGTGATTTAGGGCTAGCGGGCCGGGATACGCAGTATTTT.

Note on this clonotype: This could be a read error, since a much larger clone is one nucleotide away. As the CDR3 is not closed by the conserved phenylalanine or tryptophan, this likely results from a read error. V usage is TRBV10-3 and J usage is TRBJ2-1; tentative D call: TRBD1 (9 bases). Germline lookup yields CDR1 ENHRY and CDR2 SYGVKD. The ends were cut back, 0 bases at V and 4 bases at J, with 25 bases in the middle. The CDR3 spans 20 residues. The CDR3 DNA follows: TGTGCCATCAGTGAGTCGGGACAGGGTAACGGACTAGCTCAATACAATGAGCAGTTCCTC. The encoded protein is CAISESGQGNGLAQYNEQFL.

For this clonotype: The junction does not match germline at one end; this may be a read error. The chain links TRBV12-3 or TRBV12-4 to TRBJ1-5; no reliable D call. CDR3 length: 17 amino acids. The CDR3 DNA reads TGTGCCAGCAGTTTCGCGCGACGACTGGGAGAGGATCATCCCCAGCATTTT. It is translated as CASSFARRLGEDHPQHF.

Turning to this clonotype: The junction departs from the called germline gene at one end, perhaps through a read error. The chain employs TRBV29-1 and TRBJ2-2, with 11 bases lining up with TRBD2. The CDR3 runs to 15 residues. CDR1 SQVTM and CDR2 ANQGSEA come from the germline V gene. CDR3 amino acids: CSAGTSGSNTGGLFF. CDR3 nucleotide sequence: TGTAGCGCGGGGACTAGCGGATCGAACACCGGGGGGCTGTTTTTT.

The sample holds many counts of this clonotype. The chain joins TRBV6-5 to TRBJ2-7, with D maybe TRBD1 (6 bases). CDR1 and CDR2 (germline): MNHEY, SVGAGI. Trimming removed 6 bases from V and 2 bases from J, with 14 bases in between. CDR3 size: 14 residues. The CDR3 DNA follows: TGTGCCAGCAGGCCCGGACAGCCCCCCTACGAGCAGTACTTC. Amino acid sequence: CASRPGQPPYEQYF.

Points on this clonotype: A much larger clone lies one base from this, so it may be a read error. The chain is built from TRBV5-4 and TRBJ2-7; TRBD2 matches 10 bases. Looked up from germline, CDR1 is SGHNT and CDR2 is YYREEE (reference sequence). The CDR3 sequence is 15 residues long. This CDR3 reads CASGFRTSGVYEQYF. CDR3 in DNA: TGTGCCAGCGGCTTTAGGACTAGCGGAGTCTACGAGCAGTACTTC.

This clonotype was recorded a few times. In DNA, the CDR3 is TGTGCCAGCAGGCTCCGGACAGGGCTAAATCAGCCCCAGCATTTT. Its protein product is CASRLRTGLNQPQHF. The rearrangement uses TRBV6-2 or TRBV6-3 and TRBJ1-5; 8 nucleotides match TRBD1. V trimming: 6 bases; J trimming: 4 bases; junction bases outside the gene matches: 8. CDR1 is MNHEY, CDR2 SVGEGT, per germline. The CDR3 has 15 residues.

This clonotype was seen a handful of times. The CDR3 here is CASSYDWGGNEQFF. The CDR3 coding sequence is TGTGCCAGCAGCTACGATTGGGGGGGGAATGAGCAGTTCTTC. This chain links TRBV3-1 with TRBJ2-1, with 7 bases fitting TRBD2. This CDR3 region has 14 residues. Germline V lookup: CDR1 LGHDT, CDR2 YNNKEL (reference sequence). The V segment lost 5 bases and the J segment 7 bases; nucleotides outside the gene matches: 8.

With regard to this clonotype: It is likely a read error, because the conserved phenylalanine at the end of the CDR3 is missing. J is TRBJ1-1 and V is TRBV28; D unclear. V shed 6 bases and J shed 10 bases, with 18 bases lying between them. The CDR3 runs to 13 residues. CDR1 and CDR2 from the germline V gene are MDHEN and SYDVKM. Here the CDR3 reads CASRAGHWAAAFS. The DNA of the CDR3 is TGTGCCAGCAGAGCCGGGCATTGGGCTGCAGCTTTCTCT.

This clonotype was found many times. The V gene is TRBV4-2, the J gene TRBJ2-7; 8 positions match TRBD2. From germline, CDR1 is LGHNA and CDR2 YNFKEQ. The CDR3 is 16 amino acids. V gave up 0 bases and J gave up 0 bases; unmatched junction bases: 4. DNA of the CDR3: TGTGCCAGCAGCCAAGAAAGAGCGGGAGACTCCTACGAGCAGTACTTC. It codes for CASSQERAGDSYEQYF.

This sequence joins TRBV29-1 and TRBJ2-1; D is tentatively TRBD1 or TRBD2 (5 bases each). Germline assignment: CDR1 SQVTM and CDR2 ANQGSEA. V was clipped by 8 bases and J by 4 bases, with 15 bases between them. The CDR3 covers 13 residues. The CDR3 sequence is CSQDMGEYNEQFF. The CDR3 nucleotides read TGCAGCCAAGATATGGGGGAGTACAATGAGCAGTTCTTC.

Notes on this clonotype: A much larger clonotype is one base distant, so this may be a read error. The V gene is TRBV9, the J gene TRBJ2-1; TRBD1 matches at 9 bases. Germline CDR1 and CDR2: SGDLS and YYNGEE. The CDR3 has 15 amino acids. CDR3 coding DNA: TGTGCCAGCAGCGGGCAAGGACAGGGGTACAATGGGCAGTTCTTC. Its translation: CASSGQGQGYNGQFF.

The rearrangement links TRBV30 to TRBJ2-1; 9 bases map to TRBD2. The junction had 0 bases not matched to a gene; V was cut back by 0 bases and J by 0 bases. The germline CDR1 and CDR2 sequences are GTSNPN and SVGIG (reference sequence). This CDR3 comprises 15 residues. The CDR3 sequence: CAWSVLAGSYNEQFF. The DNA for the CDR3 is TGTGCCTGGAGTGTACTAGCGGGCTCCTACAATGAGCAGTTCTTC.